This T cell receptor (beta chain) was obtained from a study of identical twins. In germline, CDR1 is ENHRY, CDR2 SYGVKD. The CDR3 is made up of 15 amino acids. After removal of 4 bases from V and 2 bases from J, the junction contained 4 bases not matched to a gene. Study-level points and caveats: Conclusions came from cross-sectional statistical analysis, not from following the same donors. The abundant beta clonotypes from cord blood had fewer insertions, and memory repertoires had none of this.

On this clonotype: Its antigen remains unidentified.

A universal primer site came from template switching; cDNA carried unique molecular identifiers. A single record per CDR3 protein comes from TCRdb applying MiXCR to the 5' RACE reads. The data show under 400,000 distinct CDR3 sequences, roughly 9% seen once. The sample consisted of naive T cells sorted from blood. The clonotype comes from a woman between 45 and 60 years old in good health. The chain carries TRBV10-3 and TRBJ2-3, with 9 bases that match TRBD2. CDR3 loop: CAISATSGYTDTQYF. CDR3 nucleotide sequence: TGTGCCATCAGTGCGACTAGCGGCTACACAGATACGCAGTATTTT.